These 3 T cell receptor beta chains originate from one sample sequenced in a study of T cell responses to AZD1222 COVID-19 vaccine. The repertoire was sequenced with immunoSEQ multiplex PCR; TCRdb's copy has only in-frame clones and lacks some. The sample consists of 100,000 or so clones, about 90% of them appearing once. The sample here was peripheral blood, taken on day 0 of AZD1222 vaccination. The receptor source for this set is an adult in good health.

The rearrangement links TRBV11-3 to TRBJ2-5; the match to TRBD1 covers 7 bases. CDR1 and CDR2 (germline): SGHNT, YENEEA. J gave up 1 base and V 5 bases, and 4 bases lay outside the gene matches. This CDR3 is built from 14 residues. CDR3 nucleotides: TGTGCCAGCAGCGCCGGACAGGTCCAAGAGACCCAGTACTTC. As protein: CASSAGQVQETQYF.

CDR3 in amino acids: CASSPNADSNQPQHF. CDR3 DNA: TGTGCCAGCTCACCAAACGCAGATAGCAATCAGCCCCAGCATTTT. The chain uses TRBV18 and TRBJ1-5; D unclear. V lost 2 bases and J 0 bases, leaving 8 bases between the germline ends. CDR3 length: 15 residues. CDR1 and CDR2 from the germline V gene are KGHSH and LQKENI.

The chain is built from TRBV7-2 and TRBJ1-2; D call uncertain. V shed 1 base and J shed 7 bases, with 16 bases lying between them. Germline CDR1 and CDR2: SGHTA and FQGNSA. The CDR3 contains 15 residues. CDR3: CASSLVGIGPRGYTF. Written as DNA, the CDR3 is TGTGCCAGCAGCTTAGTAGGTATAGGTCCCCGTGGCTACACCTTC.